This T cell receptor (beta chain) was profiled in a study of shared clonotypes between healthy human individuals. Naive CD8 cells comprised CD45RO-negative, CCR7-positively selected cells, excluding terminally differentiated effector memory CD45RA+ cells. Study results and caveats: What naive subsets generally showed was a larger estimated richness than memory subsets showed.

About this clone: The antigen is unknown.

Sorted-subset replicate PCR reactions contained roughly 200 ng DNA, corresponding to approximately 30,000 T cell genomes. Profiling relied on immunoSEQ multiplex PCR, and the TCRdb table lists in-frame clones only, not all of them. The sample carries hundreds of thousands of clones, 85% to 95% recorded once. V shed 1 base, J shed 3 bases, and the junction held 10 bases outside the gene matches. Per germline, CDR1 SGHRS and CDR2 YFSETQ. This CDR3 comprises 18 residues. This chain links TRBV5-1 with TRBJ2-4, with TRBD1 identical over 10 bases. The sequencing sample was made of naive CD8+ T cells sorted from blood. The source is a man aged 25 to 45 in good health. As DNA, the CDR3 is TGCGCCAGCAGCTTGAGGACAGGGGGAGCGGTCGGCAAAAACATTCAGTACTTC. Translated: CASSLRTGGAVGKNIQYF.